This TCR beta chain was recorded in a study of T cells in localized non-small cell lung cancer. On this clone: Its cognate antigen is unknown.

The CDR3 totals 14 residues. The germline V gene encodes CDR1 SEHNR and CDR2 FQNEAQ (reference sequence). V shed 5 bases, J shed 10 bases, and the junction held 5 bases outside the gene matches. Study-wide results and limits: Adjacent uninvolved lung had the highest clonality, suggesting focused antigen responses. Only one tumor region was sequenced, so heterogeneity remains possible.

Produced via immunoSEQ multiplex PCR; TCRdb's table is partial and in-frame only. Altogether about 82,000 clones are present, over 70% being singletons, with the ten largest covering about 19%. The sequencing here drew on PBMCs, taken before any cancer treatment. V usage is TRBV7-9 and J usage is TRBJ1-6, with 10 bases lining up with TRBD1. This sequence was found in a man between 40 and 70 years old with stage II squamous cell lung carcinoma. The CDR3 coding sequence is TGTGCCAGCAGCCTTGGGACAGGGGTATCACCCCTCCACTTT. This translates into CASSLGTGVSPLHF.